Listed below are T cell receptor beta chains from one sample, sequenced in a study of shared clonotypes between healthy human individuals. The protocol was immunoSEQ multiplex PCR, while the TCRdb copy is restricted to in-frame clones and leaves out a portion. The repertoire holds 470,000 or so clones, with about 78% as singletons. What was sequenced was PBMCs. Source of these receptors: a woman aged 40 to 50 in good health. Some clones in this sample may be carry-over from other donors' samples. Each CDR3 is given with its conserved first and last residue. Fields, in order: J gene, D gene, V gene, clone size, CDR3 DNA, CDR3 protein. D genes are given only for firm matches. The listing skips clone size in some rows; elsewhere it reads once, few, many or a size class.

j_gene: TRBJ2-1
d_gene: TRBD2
v_gene: TRBV7-2
abundance: once
CDR3nt: TGTGCCAGCAGCTTAGAGCTAGCGGGGAATGGCTACAATGAGCAGTTCTTC
CDR3aa: CASSLELAGNGYNEQFF

j_gene: TRBJ2-1
d_gene: TRBD1
v_gene: TRBV19
abundance: -
CDR3nt: TGTGCCAGTAGTCGGACAGGGAAAAACAATGAGCAGTTCTTC
CDR3aa: CASSRTGKNNEQFF

j_gene: TRBJ2-7
d_gene: -
v_gene: TRBV5-1
abundance: -
CDR3nt: TGCGCCAGCAGCTTGGGTGCCAGTTACGAGCAGTACTTC
CDR3aa: CASSLGASYEQYF

j_gene: TRBJ2-1
d_gene: TRBD2
v_gene: TRBV5-1
abundance: -
CDR3nt: TGCGCCAGCAGCTTGAAGTCTAGCGGATTCTACAATGAGCAGTTCTTC
CDR3aa: CASSLKSSGFYNEQFF

j_gene: TRBJ2-1
d_gene: TRBD2
v_gene: TRBV11-2
abundance: -
CDR3nt: TGTGCCAGCACCGATCCCAGGCGGGAGGATGAGCAGTTCTTC
CDR3aa: CASTDPRREDEQFF

j_gene: TRBJ2-1
d_gene: -
v_gene: TRBV7-2
abundance: -
CDR3nt: TGTGCCAGCAGCTTGGGCGGTTGGCCCTCCAATGAGCAGTTCTTC
CDR3aa: CASSLGGWPSNEQFF

j_gene: TRBJ2-1
d_gene: TRBD2
v_gene: TRBV7-2
abundance: -
CDR3nt: TGTGCCAGCAGCTTAGCGGGAGGGCGTTACAATGAGCAGTTCTTC
CDR3aa: CASSLAGGRYNEQFF

j_gene: TRBJ2-7
d_gene: TRBD1
v_gene: TRBV6-6
abundance: -
CDR3nt: TGTGCCAGCAGTCCAGGGGGCGTCGAGCAGTACTTC
CDR3aa: CASSPGGVEQYF

j_gene: TRBJ2-7
d_gene: -
v_gene: TRBV28
abundance: few
CDR3nt: TGTGCCAGCAGTGAACAGGGTCCAACCTACGAGCAGTACTTC
CDR3aa: CASSEQGPTYEQYF

j_gene: TRBJ2-5
d_gene: -
v_gene: TRBV29-1
abundance: many
CDR3nt: TGCAGCGTCGGACAGAACCAAGAGACCCAGTACTTC
CDR3aa: CSVGQNQETQYF

j_gene: TRBJ2-3
d_gene: TRBD2
v_gene: TRBV7-9
abundance: -
CDR3nt: TGTGCCAGCAGCCGGGGGGACTTTGGAGATACGCAGTATTTT
CDR3aa: CASSRGDFGDTQYF

j_gene: TRBJ1-1
d_gene: TRBD1
v_gene: TRBV15
abundance: -
CDR3nt: TGTGCCACCAGCGAGGGACAGGGGAACACTGAAGCTTTCTTT
CDR3aa: CATSEGQGNTEAFF

j_gene: TRBJ2-3
d_gene: TRBD2
v_gene: TRBV4-2
abundance: few
CDR3nt: TGTGCCAGCAGCCAAGGGCTAGCGGGAGTCCAACTAGATACGCAGTATTTT
CDR3aa: CASSQGLAGVQLDTQYF

j_gene: TRBJ1-2
d_gene: -
v_gene: TRBV28
abundance: -
CDR3nt: TGTGCCAGCAGTTTATTTTCCTCCTGGAATGGCTACACCTTC
CDR3aa: CASSLFSSWNGYTF

j_gene: TRBJ2-7
d_gene: -
v_gene: TRBV28
abundance: -
CDR3nt: TGTGCCAGCAGTTCGGGGCGCCGGGGTTTAGACGAGCAGTACTTC
CDR3aa: CASSSGRRGLDEQYF

j_gene: TRBJ2-2
d_gene: -
v_gene: TRBV2
abundance: -
CDR3nt: TGTGCCAGCAGTGAAGTGGTGGGAACCGGGGAGCTGTTTTTT
CDR3aa: CASSEVVGTGELFF

j_gene: TRBJ2-2
d_gene: -
v_gene: TRBV9
abundance: -
CDR3nt: TGTGCCAGCAGCGTAGCCCCTCAGATGGGGGGCAGCACCGGGGAGCTGTTTTTT
CDR3aa: CASSVAPQMGGSTGELFF

j_gene: TRBJ2-1
d_gene: TRBD2
v_gene: TRBV5-1
abundance: -
CDR3nt: TGCGCCAGCAGCTTGGCCCCGGGCCTAGCGGGAGGGAACTCCTACAATGAGCAGTTCTTC
CDR3aa: CASSLAPGLAGGNSYNEQFF

j_gene: TRBJ2-2
d_gene: TRBD1
v_gene: TRBV5-5
abundance: -
CDR3nt: TGTGCCAGCAGCCCGTGGACAGGGGGGGTCACCGGGGAGCTGTTTTTT
CDR3aa: CASSPWTGGVTGELFF

j_gene: TRBJ1-2
d_gene: TRBD1
v_gene: TRBV5-1
abundance: -
CDR3nt: TGCGCCAGCAGCAGAACAGGGGACAACTATGGCTACACCTTC
CDR3aa: CASSRTGDNYGYTF

j_gene: TRBJ1-4
d_gene: -
v_gene: TRBV28
abundance: -
CDR3nt: TGTGCCAGCAGTCCCCCCGGGGAGAATGAAAAACTGTTTTTT
CDR3aa: CASSPPGENEKLFF

j_gene: TRBJ1-5
d_gene: TRBD1
v_gene: TRBV5-4
abundance: -
CDR3nt: TGTGCCAGCAGTAGGGGACAGGGTGTCCAGCCCCAGCATTTT
CDR3aa: CASSRGQGVQPQHF

j_gene: TRBJ2-7
d_gene: TRBD2
v_gene: TRBV7-6
abundance: -
CDR3nt: TGTGCCAGCAGCTTATATTCTAGCGGGATTTCCGAGCAGTACTTC
CDR3aa: CASSLYSSGISEQYF

j_gene: TRBJ2-7
d_gene: -
v_gene: TRBV7-3
abundance: -
CDR3nt: TGTGCCAGCAGCTTAGGACTGGCCCCCTACGAGCAGTACTTC
CDR3aa: CASSLGLAPYEQYF

j_gene: TRBJ2-1
d_gene: -
v_gene: TRBV18
abundance: -
CDR3nt: TGTGCCAGCTCACGAGCGGGCACGTACAATGAGCAGTTCTTC
CDR3aa: CASSRAGTYNEQFF

j_gene: TRBJ2-3
d_gene: TRBD2
v_gene: TRBV4-1
abundance: -
CDR3nt: TGCGCCAGCAAAAGGGGTCCAAGGACTAGCGGGAGGCCGGGAGATACGCAGTATTTT
CDR3aa: CASKRGPRTSGRPGDTQYF

j_gene: TRBJ2-7
d_gene: -
v_gene: TRBV19
abundance: -
CDR3nt: TGTGCCAGTAGTAACCGGGTCGGCCTCTACGAGCAGTACTTC
CDR3aa: CASSNRVGLYEQYF

j_gene: TRBJ2-3
d_gene: -
v_gene: TRBV9
abundance: -
CDR3nt: TGTGCCAGCAGCGCCTCCACAGATACGCAGTATTTT
CDR3aa: CASSASTDTQYF

j_gene: TRBJ2-3
d_gene: -
v_gene: TRBV15
abundance: few
CDR3nt: TGTGCCACCGATCCCGTAGATACGCAGTATTTT
CDR3aa: CATDPVDTQYF

j_gene: TRBJ1-1
d_gene: -
v_gene: TRBV5-1
abundance: -
CDR3nt: TGCGCCAGCAGCTTGGAGCCAAGTCCGAACACTGAAGCTTTCTTT
CDR3aa: CASSLEPSPNTEAFF

j_gene: TRBJ1-3
d_gene: TRBD1
v_gene: TRBV18
abundance: -
CDR3nt: TGTGCCAGCTCACCAACTCCTGGGACAGGGGGCCCGTACTCTGGAAACACCATATATTTT
CDR3aa: CASSPTPGTGGPYSGNTIYF

j_gene: TRBJ2-5
d_gene: TRBD1
v_gene: TRBV5-8
abundance: -
CDR3nt: TGTGCCAGCAGCTCGGGGACAGGGGCGGGGGAGACCCAGTACTTC
CDR3aa: CASSSGTGAGETQYF

j_gene: TRBJ2-1
d_gene: -
v_gene: TRBV6-6
abundance: -
CDR3nt: TGTGCCAGCACCAGTCCTACCGGGCATGAGCAGTTCTTC
CDR3aa: CASTSPTGHEQFF

j_gene: TRBJ2-7
d_gene: TRBD2
v_gene: TRBV28
abundance: -
CDR3nt: TGTGCCAGCAGTTCCGAGCGGGAGGGCGAGAACGAGCAGTACTTC
CDR3aa: CASSSEREGENEQYF

j_gene: TRBJ2-2
d_gene: TRBD1
v_gene: TRBV5-1
abundance: -
CDR3nt: TGCGCCAGCAGCCCGAGGGGACAGGCCCACACCGGGGAGCTGTTTTTT
CDR3aa: CASSPRGQAHTGELFF

j_gene: TRBJ2-1
d_gene: TRBD2
v_gene: TRBV5-1
abundance: -
CDR3nt: TGCGCCAGCAGCGCTAGCGGGAGGTCGGGAGAGCAGTTCTTC
CDR3aa: CASSASGRSGEQFF

j_gene: TRBJ1-1
d_gene: TRBD1
v_gene: TRBV19
abundance: -
CDR3nt: TGTGCCAGTAGTATCGGCTTCCGGGACAGGGGGGGCACTGAAGCTTTCTTT
CDR3aa: CASSIGFRDRGGTEAFF

j_gene: TRBJ2-2
d_gene: -
v_gene: TRBV23-1
abundance: -
CDR3nt: TGCGCCAGCAGTCAATTCGGGAACACCGGGGAGCTGTTTTTT
CDR3aa: CASSQFGNTGELFF

j_gene: TRBJ2-4
d_gene: -
v_gene: TRBV6-1
abundance: -
CDR3nt: TGTGCCAGCAGCCTTCTATCCGGGAACATTCAGTACTTC
CDR3aa: CASSLLSGNIQYF

j_gene: TRBJ1-1
d_gene: -
v_gene: TRBV27
abundance: -
CDR3nt: TGTGCCAGCAGTTCCCCAGTCCCAGTCACGGACACTGAAGCTTTCTTT
CDR3aa: CASSSPVPVTDTEAFF

j_gene: TRBJ1-4
d_gene: -
v_gene: TRBV28
abundance: -
CDR3nt: TGTGCCAGCTCCGGTGAAAAACTGTTTTTT
CDR3aa: CASSGEKLFF

j_gene: TRBJ2-1
d_gene: -
v_gene: TRBV7-9
abundance: many
CDR3nt: TGTGCCAGCCGGTCGACAGGCTACAATGAGCAGTTCTTC
CDR3aa: CASRSTGYNEQFF

j_gene: TRBJ2-1
d_gene: TRBD2
v_gene: TRBV7-3
abundance: -
CDR3nt: TGTGCCAGCAGCTCATATGGGGCTAGCGGCTACAATGAGCAGTTCTTC
CDR3aa: CASSSYGASGYNEQFF

j_gene: TRBJ1-3
d_gene: -
v_gene: TRBV20-1
abundance: -
CDR3nt: TGCAGTGCCATTATAGGGGACACCATATATTTT
CDR3aa: CSAIIGDTIYF

j_gene: TRBJ2-4
d_gene: -
v_gene: TRBV19
abundance: -
CDR3nt: TGTGCCAGTAGTGGGGGGAGGTTGGGAAACATTCAGTACTTC
CDR3aa: CASSGGRLGNIQYF

j_gene: TRBJ2-3
d_gene: TRBD2
v_gene: TRBV7-8
abundance: -
CDR3nt: TGTGCCAGCGCCGTAGCGGGGATAGATACGCAGTATTTT
CDR3aa: CASAVAGIDTQYF